A single sample is the source of the 23 T cell receptor beta chains below, sequenced in a study of cytomegalovirus exposure and HLA in healthy donors. The PCR had 60 Vbeta and 13 Jbeta primers. The method was immunoSEQ multiplex PCR; TCRdb's version includes in-frame clones alone and lacks a portion of them. The repertoire holds 100,000 to 150,000 clones, with approximately 80% as singletons. Sequencing input: PBMCs. These receptors were obtained from a man aged 40-50 years in good health and CMV-seronegative.

This clone occurred once. In nucleotides, the CDR3 is TGTGCCAGCAGACAACAGGGGCTGGGAGGCTACACCTTC. It translates to CASRQQGLGGYTF. This chain connects TRBV2 to TRBJ1-2, with 7 bases lining up with TRBD1. V shed 6 bases, J shed 8 bases, and the junction held 9 bases outside the gene matches. The CDR3 consists of 13 residues. Germline V gene lookup returns CDR1 SNHLY and CDR2 FYNNEI.

This clone was observed once. The V call is TRBV6-5, the J call TRBJ2-5, with TRBD1 as a possible D gene (5 bases). Germline CDR1 and CDR2: MNHEY and SVGAGI. The V end lost 4 bases, the J end lost 4 bases, and 16 bases lay between the germline ends. This CDR3 spans 15 amino acids. As DNA, the CDR3 is TGTGCCAGCAGTTCCCTCCAAGGGGTTAGAGAGACCCAGTACTTC. Its translation is CASSSLQGVRETQYF.

The rearrangement joins TRBV18 to TRBJ2-2, with D hard to call. V was trimmed by 1 base and J by 3 bases, leaving 9 bases between them. This CDR3 is built from 15 residues. Germline loops: CDR1 KGHSH, CDR2 LQKENI. CDR3 sequence: CASSPRGRDTGELFF. The CDR3 DNA reads TGTGCCAGCTCACCACGTGGTCGGGACACCGGGGAGCTGTTTTTT.

This clone was seen more than once but under ten times. The rearrangement uses TRBV30 and TRBJ2-7, with 11 positions matching TRBD2. The V gene end was trimmed by 1 base and the J gene end by 0 bases; junction bases not matched to a gene: 17. The CDR3 is made up of 20 amino acids. Germline V CDR1 and CDR2: GTSNPN, SVGIG (reference sequence). The CDR3 DNA is TGTGCCTGGAGTGCCGTTGGAGTTAGCGGGAGGGCCTATAGCTCCTACGAGCAGTACTTC. This codes for CAWSAVGVSGRAYSSYEQYF.

The J gene is TRBJ1-1, the V gene TRBV2, with TRBD1 identical over 9 bases. Germline V gene sequence: CDR1 SNHLY, CDR2 FYNNEI. The CDR3 consists of 15 residues. V dropped 6 bases and J dropped 2; count of bases not matched to a gene: 7. CDR3 loop: CASRKPGQGNTEAFF. As DNA, the CDR3 is TGTGCCAGCAGAAAACCGGGACAGGGTAACACTGAAGCTTTCTTT.

This clone was seen only once. The chain links TRBV2 to TRBJ2-3, with TRBD2 identical over 10 bases. J was trimmed by 5 bases and V by 4 bases; bases with no gene match: 3. The CDR3 runs to 14 residues. From germline, CDR1 is SNHLY and CDR2 FYNNEI. CDR3: CASSAAGGIDTQYF. CDR3 nucleotides: TGTGCCAGCAGTGCAGCGGGAGGGATAGATACGCAGTATTTT.

Of note for this clone: One end of the junction varies from germline; a read error may be responsible. The genes are TRBV2 and TRBJ1-2, with D maybe TRBD1 (5 bases). CDR3 size: 12 residues. Germline loops: CDR1 SNHLY, CDR2 FYNNEI. CDR3 in DNA: TGTGCCAGCTTTCGGGGGAACTATGGCTACACCTTT. Residues: CASFRGNYGYTF. The variable domain in full, with the rest retrieved from reference TRBV2 and TRBJ1-2, is EPEVTQTPSHQVTQMGQEVILRCVPISNHLYFYWYRQILGQKVEFLVSFYNNEISEKSEIFDDQFSVERPDGSNFTLKIRSTKLEDSAMYFCASFRGNYGYTFGSGTRLTVV.

The chain carries TRBV6-1 and TRBJ1-1; D gene ambiguous. Germline assignment: CDR1 MNHNS and CDR2 SASEGT. This CDR3 spans 14 amino acids. V shed 5 bases and J shed 1 base, with 11 bases lying between them. CDR3: CASSRHGQNTEAFF. The CDR3 DNA sequence: TGTGCCAGCAGTCGACACGGCCAGAACACTGAAGCTTTCTTT.

The chain is built from TRBV2 and TRBJ1-3, with D unresolved. CDR1 SNHLY and CDR2 FYNNEI come from the germline V gene. The ends were cut back, 6 bases at V and 0 bases at J, with 15 bases in the middle. This CDR3 region has 16 residues. The CDR3 region is CASRELALSSGNTIYF. In DNA, the CDR3 is TGTGCCAGCAGAGAACTCGCACTCTCCTCTGGAAACACCATATATTTT.

The rearrangement uses TRBV2 and TRBJ2-5; TRBD1 is a possible D gene (5 bases). CDR3 length: 13 residues. Trimming removed 4 bases from V and 3 bases from J, with 9 bases in between. From germline, CDR1 is SNHLY and CDR2 FYNNEI. In nucleotides, the CDR3 is TGTGCCAGCAGTGTACAAGGGGAAGAGACCCAGTACTTC. It specifies CASSVQGEETQYF. The full variable domain, its missing parts supplied by reference TRBV2 and TRBJ2-5, is EPEVTQTPSHQVTQMGQEVILRCVPISNHLYFYWYRQILGQKVEFLVSFYNNEISEKSEIFDDQFSVERPDGSNFTLKIRSTKLEDSAMYFCASSVQGEETQYFGPGTRLLVL.

As for this clone: Sequence at one end of the junction differs from germline and may be a read error. This chain connects TRBV7-2 to TRBJ1-1; D is ambiguous. This CDR3 is 13 amino acids long. Germline loops: CDR1 SGHTA, CDR2 FQGNSA. The CDR3 is CASSLAAYTEAFF. For the CDR3, the DNA is TGTGCCAGCAGCCTAGCCGCGTACACTGAAGCTTTCTTT.

The V call is TRBV5-1, the J call TRBJ2-3; D gene unclear. Trimming left V 4 bases short and J 1 base short, with 13 bases between. CDR3 length equals 15 residues. Germline CDR1 and CDR2: SGHRS and YFSETQ. For the CDR3, the DNA is TGCGCCAGCAGCCAGTCTAGTGTTGGCACAGATACGCAGTATTTT. Translation: CASSQSSVGTDTQYF. Complete variable domain (other parts from reference TRBV5-1 and TRBJ2-3): KAGVTQTPRYLIKTRGQQVTLSCSPISGHRSVSWYQQTPGQGLQFLFEYFSETQRNKGNFPGRFSGRQFSNSRSEMNVSTLELGDSALYLCASSQSSVGTDTQYFGPGTRLTVL.

J is TRBJ2-7 and V is TRBV4-2; the match to TRBD1 covers 10 bases. The CDR3 runs 17 residues. The germline CDR1 and CDR2 sequences are LGHNA and YNFKEQ. V lost 0 bases and J lost 7; bases outside the gene matches: 12. The CDR3 sequence is CASSQDGSGQGRGEQYF. Here the CDR3 DNA reads TGTGCCAGCAGCCAAGATGGTTCGGGACAGGGGAGGGGTGAGCAGTACTTC.

The chain has TRBV18 and TRBJ2-1; 12 positions agree with TRBD2. Trimming at V came to 0 bases and at J to 7 bases, leaving 7 bases not matched to a gene. The CDR3 spans 17 residues. CDR1 is KGHSH, CDR2 LQKENI, per germline. CDR3 sequence: CASSPPYGTSGLNEQFF. The CDR3 nucleotides are TGTGCCAGCTCACCACCCTACGGGACTAGCGGGCTGAATGAGCAGTTCTTC.

This chain joins TRBV7-9 and TRBJ2-2; the match to TRBD1 covers 9 bases. The CDR3 is 14 amino acids. The germline gives CDR1 SEHNR, CDR2 FQNEAQ (reference sequence). J lost 7 bases, V lost 6 bases, and 6 bases had no gene match. CDR3 sequence reads: CASRVQGASGELFF. In nucleotides, the CDR3 is TGTGCCAGCAGGGTACAGGGGGCAAGCGGGGAGCTGTTTTTT.

Notes on this clone: Germline is not matched at one junction end, which may reflect a read error. The rearrangement links TRBV7-2 to TRBJ2-5; 12 bases fit TRBD2. Germline loops: CDR1 SGHTA, CDR2 FQGNSA. The CDR3 has 15 amino acids. The CDR3 coding sequence is TGTGCCAGCAGCCTAGCACTAGCGGGAGGAGAGACCCAGTACTTC. Translated: CASSLALAGGETQYF.

The CDR3 loop is CATLQQGDSPLHF. The CDR3 DNA is TGTGCCACCCTACAGCAGGGGGATTCACCCCTCCACTTT. The V and J genes are TRBV28 and TRBJ1-6; 7 bases map to TRBD1. The CDR3 sequence is 13 residues long. Losses at the gene ends were 10 bases for V and 8 bases for J; bases not matched to a gene: 8. The V gene's germline CDR1 is MDHEN and CDR2 SYDVKM.

The chain joins TRBV6-1 to TRBJ2-1, with a weak D call TRBD2 (6 bases). Germline CDR1 and CDR2: MNHNS and SASEGT. CDR3 length equals 15 residues. The V end was cut by 2 bases, the J end by 0 bases, with 8 bases between. The DNA for the CDR3 is TGTGCCAGCAGTGAATGGAGGGGCTCCTACAATGAGCAGTTCTTC. Translating it yields CASSEWRGSYNEQFF.

This rearrangement joins TRBV6-5 to TRBJ1-2; TRBD1 agrees at 7 bases. The CDR3 consists of 13 residues. Germline lookup yields CDR1 MNHEY and CDR2 SVGAGI. Germline trimming cut 5 bases from V and 2 bases from J; bases unmatched to any gene: 2. The CDR3 nucleotides are TGTGCCAGCAGTCGACAGGGAAACTATGGCTACACCTTC. This translates into CASSRQGNYGYTF.

This chain links TRBV4-1 with TRBJ1-5, with TRBD1 as a possible D gene (5 bases). V was cut by 0 bases and J by 2 bases, with 11 bases left in between. Per germline, CDR1 MGHRA and CDR2 YSYEKL. This CDR3 is 16 amino acids long. The CDR3 protein is CASSQDGGIGNQPQHF. The CDR3 DNA follows: TGCGCCAGCAGCCAAGATGGGGGGATTGGCAATCAGCCCCAGCATTTT.

V and J are TRBV5-1 and TRBJ1-4, with 9 positions matching TRBD1. Trimming removed 5 bases from V and 7 bases from J; junction bases left unmatched: 9. The CDR3 is 15 residues long. Germline V lookup: CDR1 SGHRS, CDR2 YFSETQ. In nucleotides, the CDR3 is TGCGCCAGCAGACCCGGGACAGGGCCCTTTGAAAAACTGTTTTTT. It is translated as CASRPGTGPFEKLFF.

The rearrangement links TRBV2 to TRBJ2-3, with D tentatively TRBD2 (7 bases). The CDR3 contains 16 residues. Germline CDR1 reads SNHLY; CDR2 reads FYNNEI. Trimming pared 3 bases from V and 6 bases from J, leaving 19 bases between. CDR3 DNA sequence: TGTGCCAGCAGTGATCTGGGGGGGCCCCCCCCGGATACGCAGTATTTT. Its protein product is CASSDLGGPPPDTQYF.

The chain combines TRBV27 with TRBJ2-7, with TRBD1 matching over 10 bases. There are 14 residues in the CDR3. The V and J ends lost 1 base and 5 bases, in that order; junction bases with no gene match: 2. The germline V gene encodes CDR1 MNHEY and CDR2 SMNVEV (reference sequence). The CDR3 is CASSLWDRGHEQYF. The CDR3 nucleotides read TGTGCCAGCAGTTTATGGGACAGGGGCCACGAGCAGTACTTC.